This TCR beta chain was captured by sequencing in a study of Ad26.COV2.S vaccination and SARS-CoV-2 variants. The overall study: The donor belonged to the COV1001 Ad26.COV2.S trial arm.

Treatment noted: roughly 19 received Ad26.COV2.S at low or high dose, single or two shots; roughly 5 received placebo; per-sample allocation not given. The study sampled participants on day 63 after the first vaccine or placebo injection. Vaccine was an Ad26 vector expressing Wuhan-strain SARS-CoV-2 spike. About this clone itself: Its antigen is not identified.

Study-level findings and limits: In TCR breadth and depth analyses, total T cell responses may have been underestimated.

TCRdb keeps only in-frame clones here, not all; method: immunoSEQ multiplex PCR. The sample has some 640,000 clones, roughly 90% seen once. V lost 2 bases and J lost 3, with 6 bases in between. CDR1 and CDR2 (germline): LGHDT, YNNKEL (reference sequence). This CDR3 is 13 amino acids long. The receptor was derived from a person aged 18 to 59 who received the Ad26.COV2.S COVID-19 vaccine or a placebo. The chain is built from TRBV3-1 (or the pseudogene TRBV3-2) and TRBJ2-3; no reliable D call. The material sequenced was peripheral blood, taken in a trial of Ad26.COV2.S vaccine versus placebo. The CDR3 protein is CASSQITTDTQYF. CDR3 in DNA: TGTGCCAGCAGCCAAATAACAACAGATACGCAGTATTTT.